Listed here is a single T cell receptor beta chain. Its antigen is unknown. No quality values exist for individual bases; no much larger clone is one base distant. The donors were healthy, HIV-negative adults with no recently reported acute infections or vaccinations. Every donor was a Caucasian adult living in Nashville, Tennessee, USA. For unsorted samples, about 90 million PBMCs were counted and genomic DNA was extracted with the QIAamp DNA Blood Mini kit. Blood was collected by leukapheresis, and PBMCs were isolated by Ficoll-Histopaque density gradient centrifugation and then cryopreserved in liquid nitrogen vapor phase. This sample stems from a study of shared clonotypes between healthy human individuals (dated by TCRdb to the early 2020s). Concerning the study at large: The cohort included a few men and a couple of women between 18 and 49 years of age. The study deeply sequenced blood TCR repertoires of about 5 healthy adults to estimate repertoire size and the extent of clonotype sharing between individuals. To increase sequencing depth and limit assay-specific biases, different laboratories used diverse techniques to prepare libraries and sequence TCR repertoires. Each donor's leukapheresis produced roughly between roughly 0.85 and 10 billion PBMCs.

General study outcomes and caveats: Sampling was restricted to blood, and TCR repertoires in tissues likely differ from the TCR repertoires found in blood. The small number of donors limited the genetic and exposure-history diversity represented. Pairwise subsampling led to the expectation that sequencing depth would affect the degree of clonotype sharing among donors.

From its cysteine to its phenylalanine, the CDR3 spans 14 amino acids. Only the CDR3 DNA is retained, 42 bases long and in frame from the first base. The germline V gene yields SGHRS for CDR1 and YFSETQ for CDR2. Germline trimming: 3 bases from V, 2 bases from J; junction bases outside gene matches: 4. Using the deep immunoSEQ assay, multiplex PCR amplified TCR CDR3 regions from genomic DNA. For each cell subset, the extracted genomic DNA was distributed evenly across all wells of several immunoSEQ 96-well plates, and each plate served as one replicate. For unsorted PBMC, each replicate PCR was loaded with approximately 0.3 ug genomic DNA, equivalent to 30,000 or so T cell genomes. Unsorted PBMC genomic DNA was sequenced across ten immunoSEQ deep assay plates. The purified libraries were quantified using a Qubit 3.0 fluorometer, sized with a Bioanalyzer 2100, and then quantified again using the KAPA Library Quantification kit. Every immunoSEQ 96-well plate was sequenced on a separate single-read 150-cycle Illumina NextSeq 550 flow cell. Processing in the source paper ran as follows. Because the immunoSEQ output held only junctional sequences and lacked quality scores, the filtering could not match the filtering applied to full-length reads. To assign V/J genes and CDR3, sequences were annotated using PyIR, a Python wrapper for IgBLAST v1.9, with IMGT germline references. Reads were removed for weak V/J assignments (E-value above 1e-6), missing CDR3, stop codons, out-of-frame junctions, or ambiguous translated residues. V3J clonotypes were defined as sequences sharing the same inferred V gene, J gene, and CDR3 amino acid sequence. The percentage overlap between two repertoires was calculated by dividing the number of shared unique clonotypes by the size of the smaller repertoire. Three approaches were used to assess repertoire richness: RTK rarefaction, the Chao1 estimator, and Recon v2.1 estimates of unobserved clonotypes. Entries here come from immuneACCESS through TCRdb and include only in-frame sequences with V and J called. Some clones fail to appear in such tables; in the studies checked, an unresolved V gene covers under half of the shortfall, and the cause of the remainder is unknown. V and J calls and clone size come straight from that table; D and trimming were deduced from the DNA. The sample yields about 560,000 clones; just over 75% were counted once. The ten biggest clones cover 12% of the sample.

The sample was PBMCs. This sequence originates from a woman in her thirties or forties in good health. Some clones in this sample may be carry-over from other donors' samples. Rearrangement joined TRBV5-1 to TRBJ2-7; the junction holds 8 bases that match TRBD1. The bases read TGCGCCAGCAGCTACCAACAGGGGGCCTACGAGCAGTACTTC. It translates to CASSYQQGAYEQYF.